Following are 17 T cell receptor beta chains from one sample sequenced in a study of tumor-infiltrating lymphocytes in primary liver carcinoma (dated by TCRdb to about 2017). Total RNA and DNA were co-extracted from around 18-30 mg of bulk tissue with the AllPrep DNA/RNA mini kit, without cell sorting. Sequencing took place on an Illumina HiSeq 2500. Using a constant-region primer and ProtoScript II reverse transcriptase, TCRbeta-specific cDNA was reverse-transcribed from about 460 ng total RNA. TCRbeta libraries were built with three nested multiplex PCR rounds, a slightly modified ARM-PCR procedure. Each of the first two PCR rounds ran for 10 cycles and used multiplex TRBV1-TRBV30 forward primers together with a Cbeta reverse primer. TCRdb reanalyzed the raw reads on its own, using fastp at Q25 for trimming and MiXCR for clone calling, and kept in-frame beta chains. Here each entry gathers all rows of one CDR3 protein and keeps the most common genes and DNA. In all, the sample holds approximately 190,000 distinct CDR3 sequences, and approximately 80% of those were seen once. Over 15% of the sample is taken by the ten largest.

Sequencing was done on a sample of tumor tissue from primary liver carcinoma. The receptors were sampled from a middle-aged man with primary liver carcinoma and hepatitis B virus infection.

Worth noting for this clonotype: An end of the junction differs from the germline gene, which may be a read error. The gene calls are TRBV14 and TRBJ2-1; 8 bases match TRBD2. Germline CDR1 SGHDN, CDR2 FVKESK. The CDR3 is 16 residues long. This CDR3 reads CVSSRRRGGRLNEQFF. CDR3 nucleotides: TGTGTCAGCAGTCGTCGACGGGGGGGCCGGTTAAATGAGCAGTTCTTC.

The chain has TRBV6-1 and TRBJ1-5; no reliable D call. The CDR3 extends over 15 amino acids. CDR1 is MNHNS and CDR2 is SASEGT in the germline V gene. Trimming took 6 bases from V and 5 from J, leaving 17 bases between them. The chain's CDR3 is CASRVYRTRYQPQHF. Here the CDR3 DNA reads TGTGCCAGCAGAGTCTATCGAACCCGGTATCAGCCCCAGCATTTT.

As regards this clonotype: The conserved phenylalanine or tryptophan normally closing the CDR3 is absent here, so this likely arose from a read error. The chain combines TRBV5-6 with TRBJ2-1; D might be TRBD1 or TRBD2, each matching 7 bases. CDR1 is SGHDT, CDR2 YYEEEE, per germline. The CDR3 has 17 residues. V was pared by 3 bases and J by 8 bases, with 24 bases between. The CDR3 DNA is TGTGCCAGCAGCTCGAACATACAGGGGCGGGGGTACGATGAGCAGTTCCTC. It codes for CASSSNIQGRGYDEQFL.

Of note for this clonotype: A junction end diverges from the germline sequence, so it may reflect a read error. This CDR3 reads CPSSQGGQRWETQYF. The CDR3, as DNA: TGCCCCAGCAGCCAAGGTGGACAGCGTTGGGAGACCCAATACTTC. The V gene is TRBV4-1, the J gene TRBJ2-5; weak D call: TRBD1 (6 bases). This CDR3 has 15 residues. Germline V gives CDR1 MGHRA, CDR2 YSYEKL.

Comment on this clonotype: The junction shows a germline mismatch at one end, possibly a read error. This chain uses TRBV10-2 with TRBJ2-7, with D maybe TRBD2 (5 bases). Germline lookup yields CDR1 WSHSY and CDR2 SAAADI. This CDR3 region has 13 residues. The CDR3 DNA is TGCGCCAGCAGTTCGGGAACATCCTATGAGCAGTACTTC. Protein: CASSSGTSYEQYF.

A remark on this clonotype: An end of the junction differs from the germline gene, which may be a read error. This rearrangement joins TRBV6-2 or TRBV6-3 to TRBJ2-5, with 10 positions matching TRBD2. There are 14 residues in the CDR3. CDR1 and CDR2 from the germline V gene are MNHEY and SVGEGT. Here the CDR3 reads CASRRLAGQVTQYF. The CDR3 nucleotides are TGTGCCAGCAGGCGACTAGCGGGCCAAGTGACCCAGTACTTC.

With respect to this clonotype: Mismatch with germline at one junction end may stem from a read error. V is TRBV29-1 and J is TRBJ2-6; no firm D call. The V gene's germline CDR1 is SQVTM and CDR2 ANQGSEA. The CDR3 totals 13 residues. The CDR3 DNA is TGCAGCGTTGCGGTCTCTGGGACCAACGTCCTGACTTTC. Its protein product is CSVAVSGTNVLTF.

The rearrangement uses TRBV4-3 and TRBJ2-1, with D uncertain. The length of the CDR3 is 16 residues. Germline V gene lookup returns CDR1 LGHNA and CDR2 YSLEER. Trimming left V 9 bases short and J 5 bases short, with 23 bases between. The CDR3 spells CASRQFPPPADNEQFF. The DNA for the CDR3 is TGCGCCAGTAGGCAATTCCCCCCCCCGGCCGACAATGAGCAGTTCTTC.

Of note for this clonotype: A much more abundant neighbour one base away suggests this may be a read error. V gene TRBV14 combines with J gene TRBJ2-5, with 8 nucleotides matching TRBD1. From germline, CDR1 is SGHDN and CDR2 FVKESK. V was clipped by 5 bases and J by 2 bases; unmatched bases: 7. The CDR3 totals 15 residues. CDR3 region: CASSIGQGKQETQYF. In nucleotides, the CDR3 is TGTGCCAGCAGCATCGGACAGGGTAAACAAGAGACCCAGTACTTC.

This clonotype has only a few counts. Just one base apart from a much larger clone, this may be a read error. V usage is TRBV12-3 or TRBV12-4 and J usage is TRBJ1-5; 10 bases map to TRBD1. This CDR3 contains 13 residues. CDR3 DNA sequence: TGTACCAGCAGTTGGGACAGGGGACAGCCCCAGCATTTT. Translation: CTSSWDRGQPQHF.

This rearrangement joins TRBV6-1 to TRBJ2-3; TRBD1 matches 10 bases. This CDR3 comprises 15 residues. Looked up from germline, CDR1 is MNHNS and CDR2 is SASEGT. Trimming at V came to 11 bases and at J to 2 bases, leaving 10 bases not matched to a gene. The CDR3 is CAGGTGTGVTDTQYF. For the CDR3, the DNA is TGTGCCGGCGGAACCGGGACAGGGGTCACAGATACGCAGTATTTT.

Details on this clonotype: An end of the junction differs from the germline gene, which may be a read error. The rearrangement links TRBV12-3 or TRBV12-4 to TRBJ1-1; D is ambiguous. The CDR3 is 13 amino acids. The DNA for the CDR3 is TGTGTCAGCACACCAGACGGATACACTAAAGCTTTCTTT. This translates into CVSTPDGYTKAFF.

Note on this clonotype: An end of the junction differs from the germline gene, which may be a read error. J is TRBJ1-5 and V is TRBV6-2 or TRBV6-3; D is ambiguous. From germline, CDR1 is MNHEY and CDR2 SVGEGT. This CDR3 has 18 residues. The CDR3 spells CARSLGGLRAHSNQPQHF. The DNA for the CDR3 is TGTGCCAGAAGTTTGGGAGGGTTACGGGCTCATAGCAATCAGCCCCAGCATTTC.

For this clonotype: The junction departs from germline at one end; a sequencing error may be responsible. The DNA of the CDR3 is TGTGTCAGCAGCCTCCTGTACAGGGCCCACGAGCAGTACTTC. This gives the protein CVSSLLYRAHEQYF. The rearrangement links TRBV6-2 or TRBV6-3 to TRBJ2-7; D may be TRBD1 (6 bases). The CDR3 length is 14 residues. Germline V lookup: CDR1 MNHEY, CDR2 SVGEGT.

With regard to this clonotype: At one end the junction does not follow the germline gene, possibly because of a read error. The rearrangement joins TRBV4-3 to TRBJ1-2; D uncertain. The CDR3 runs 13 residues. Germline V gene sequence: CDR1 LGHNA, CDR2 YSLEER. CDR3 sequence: CTSSQVGNYGYTF. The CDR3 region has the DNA TGCACCAGCAGCCAAGTAGGGAACTATGGCTACACCTTC.

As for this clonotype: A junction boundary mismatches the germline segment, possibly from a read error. CDR3 in amino acids: CSAEGMGLAKIYNEQFF. CDR3 in DNA: TGCAGCGCTGAAGGGATGGGCCTAGCGAAGATCTACAATGAGCAGTTCTTC. The chain links TRBV29-1 to TRBJ2-1; D is perhaps TRBD2 (6 bases). The CDR3 consists of 17 residues. In germline, CDR1 is SQVTM, CDR2 ANQGSEA.

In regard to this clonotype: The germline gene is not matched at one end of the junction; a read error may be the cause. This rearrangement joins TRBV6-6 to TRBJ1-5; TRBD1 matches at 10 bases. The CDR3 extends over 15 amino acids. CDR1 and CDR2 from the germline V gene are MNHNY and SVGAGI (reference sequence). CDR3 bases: TGTACCAGCAGCTACGGACAGGGGGACGGTCAGCCCCAGCATTTT. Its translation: CTSSYGQGDGQPQHF.